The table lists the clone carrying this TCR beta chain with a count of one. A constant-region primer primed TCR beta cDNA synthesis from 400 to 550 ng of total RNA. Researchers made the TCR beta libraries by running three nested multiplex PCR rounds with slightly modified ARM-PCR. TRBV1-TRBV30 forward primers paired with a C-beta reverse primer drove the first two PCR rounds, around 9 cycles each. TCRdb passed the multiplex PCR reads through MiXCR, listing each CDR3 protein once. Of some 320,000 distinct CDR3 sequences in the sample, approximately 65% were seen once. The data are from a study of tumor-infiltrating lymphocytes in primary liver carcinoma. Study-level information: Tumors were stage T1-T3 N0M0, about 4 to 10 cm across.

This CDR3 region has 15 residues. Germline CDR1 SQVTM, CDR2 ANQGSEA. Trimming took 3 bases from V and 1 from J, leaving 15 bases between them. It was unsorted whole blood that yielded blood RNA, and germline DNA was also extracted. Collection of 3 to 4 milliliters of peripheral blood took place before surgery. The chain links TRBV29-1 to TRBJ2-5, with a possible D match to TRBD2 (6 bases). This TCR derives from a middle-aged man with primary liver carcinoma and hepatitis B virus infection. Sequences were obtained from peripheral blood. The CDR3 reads CSVEEPGSLQETQYF. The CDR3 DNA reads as TGCAGCGTTGAGGAACCCGGGAGTCTCCAAGAGACCCAGTACTTC.